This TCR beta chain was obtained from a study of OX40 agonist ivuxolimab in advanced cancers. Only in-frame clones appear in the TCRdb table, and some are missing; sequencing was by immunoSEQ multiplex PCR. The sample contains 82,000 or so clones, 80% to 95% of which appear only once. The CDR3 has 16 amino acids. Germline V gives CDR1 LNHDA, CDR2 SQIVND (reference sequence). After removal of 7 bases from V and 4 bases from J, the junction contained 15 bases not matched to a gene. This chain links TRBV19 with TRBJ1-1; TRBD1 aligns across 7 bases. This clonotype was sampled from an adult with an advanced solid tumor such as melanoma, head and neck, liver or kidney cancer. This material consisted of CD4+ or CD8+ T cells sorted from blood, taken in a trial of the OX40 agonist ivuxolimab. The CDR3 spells CASNPRTGKGITEAFF. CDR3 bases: TGTGCCAGTAATCCTAGGACAGGCAAAGGGATCACTGAAGCTTTCTTT.